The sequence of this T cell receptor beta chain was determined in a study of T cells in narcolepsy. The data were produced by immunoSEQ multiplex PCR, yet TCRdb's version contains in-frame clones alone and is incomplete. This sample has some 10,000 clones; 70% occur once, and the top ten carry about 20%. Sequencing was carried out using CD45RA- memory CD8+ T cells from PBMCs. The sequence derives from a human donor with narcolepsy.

This CDR3 is CASSWGQGVDTQYF. The CDR3 region has the DNA TGTGCCAGCAGCTGGGGACAGGGGGTCGATACGCAGTATTTT. The genes are TRBV13 and TRBJ2-3; 11 positions match TRBD1. The CDR3 sequence is 14 residues long. CDR1 and CDR2 (germline): PRHDT, FYEKMQ (reference sequence). With V trimmed by 4 bases and J by 6 bases, 3 bases remained unmatched. The whole variable domain, remainder taken from reference TRBV13 and TRBJ2-3, is AAGVIQSPRHLIKEKRETATLKCYPIPRHDTVYWYQQGPGQDPQFLISFYEKMQSDKGSIPDRFSAQQFSDYHSELNMSSLELGDSALYFCASSWGQGVDTQYFGPGTRLTVL.